This T cell receptor beta chain was recorded in a study of beta chain features in type 1 diabetes. Study-level information: Taken together, all samples contributed around 100 million examined sorted cells. Notes on the study in general: TCRB repertoires of naive, central memory and Treg cells appeared more similar among patients than among healthy donors. Whether HLA type affects TCRB rearrangement stayed undetermined in the present work. TCRB CDR3s from Type 1 diabetes patients were moderately but significantly shorter in all four CD4+ subsets.

Over 95% purity was reached by all sorted populations. V shed 1 base and J 4 bases; nucleotides not matched to a gene: 12. Germline lookup yields CDR1 MNHEY and CDR2 SMNVEV (reference sequence). The CDR3 extends over 17 amino acids. This clone has more than one count but fewer than ten. Its antigen is unidentified. Every bit of the isolated RNA underwent reverse transcription, so sequencing read expressed TCRB transcripts. Some clones are missing from TCRdb's copy, which holds only in-frame ones; the method was immunoSEQ multiplex PCR. The sample carries some 270,000 clones, roughly a tenth recorded once.

The receptor's source is a man aged 25-45 years with type 1 diabetes. Sequencing used naive CD4+ T cells from blood. The chain combines TRBV27 with TRBJ2-7; TRBD1 matches 8 bases. CDR3 amino acids: CASSLYSGGHVPYEQYF. The CDR3 coding sequence is TGTGCCAGCAGTTTATATTCAGGGGGCCATGTTCCATACGAGCAGTACTTC.